These 16 T cell receptor beta chains originate from one sample sequenced in a study of blood T cell repertoires in COVID-19. Assay: immunoSEQ multiplex PCR; the TCRdb copy retains only in-frame clones and omits some. The repertoire holds about 230,000 clones, with 80% to 85% as singletons. The specimen was peripheral blood. Receptors were obtained from a man aged 45 to 65 with active or convalescent COVID-19.

The CDR3 DNA reads TGTGCCAGCAGCCGAACAGGGACGTCTGGCTACACCTTC. Its translation is CASSRTGTSGYTF. The genes are TRBV14 and TRBJ1-2; D may be TRBD1 (6 bases). The CDR3 is made up of 13 amino acids. The V gene's germline CDR1 is SGHDN and CDR2 FVKESK. Between the trimmed V and J ends, which lost 4 bases and 7 bases, there was a span of 13 bases.

The genes are TRBV18 and TRBJ1-1; weak D call: TRBD1 (6 bases). V was trimmed by 10 bases and J by 1 base, leaving 22 bases between them. The germline V gene has CDR1 KGHSH and CDR2 LQKENI. This CDR3 has 16 amino acids. DNA for the CDR3: TGTGCCACCGAAGGCGGTGCGGGGGGCAAGAACACTGAAGCTTTCTTT. This codes for CATEGGAGGKNTEAFF.

In its sample, this clone was seen once. The genes are TRBV11-2 and TRBJ2-5, with 9 bases aligning to TRBD2. V was clipped by 3 bases and J by 10 bases; unmatched bases: 3. Germline V CDR1 and CDR2: SGHAT, FQNNGV. The CDR3 extends over 12 amino acids. CDR3 loop: CASSFQAGGQYF. CDR3 DNA: TGTGCCAGCAGCTTCCAAGCGGGGGGCCAGTACTTC.

In its sample, this clone was seen once. This chain uses TRBV7-2 with TRBJ2-7, with 8 bases aligning to TRBD1. With 4 bases clipped from V and 3 bases from J, the junction kept 11 bases outside the gene matches. This CDR3 region has 16 residues. Germline values: CDR1 SGHTA, CDR2 FQGNSA. The CDR3 loop reads CASSSVGTGIGYEQYF. CDR3 coding DNA: TGTGCCAGCAGCTCCGTAGGGACAGGCATTGGCTACGAGCAGTACTTC.

The chain employs TRBV18 and TRBJ2-1; perhaps TRBD1 as D (6 bases). Germline assignment: CDR1 KGHSH and CDR2 LQKENI. The V end was cut by 0 bases, the J end by 7 bases, with 16 bases between. The CDR3 extends over 16 amino acids. The CDR3 nucleotides read TGTGCCAGCTCACCACCTGCCACCGGACAGCTTAATGAGCAGTTCTTC. It translates to CASSPPATGQLNEQFF.

This clone was recorded only once. The chain employs TRBV19 and TRBJ2-1; 12 bases map to TRBD2. Germline V gene sequence: CDR1 LNHDA, CDR2 SQIVND (reference sequence). The CDR3 contains 15 residues. Trimming at V came to 4 bases and at J to 5 bases, leaving 3 bases not matched to a gene. CDR3 bases: TGTGCCAGTAGTAGAGGACTAGCGGGACACAATGAGCAGTTCTTC. Its protein product is CASSRGLAGHNEQFF.

The genes are TRBV7-9 and TRBJ2-3; D may be TRBD1 (5 bases). Germline V CDR1 and CDR2: SEHNR, FQNEAQ (reference sequence). Trimming took off 5 bases at V and 0 bases at J, with 12 bases between the two ends. This CDR3 is built from 15 residues. The DNA for the CDR3 is TGTGCCAGCAGCCTACGACAGCCTAGCACAGATACGCAGTATTTT. Amino acid sequence: CASSLRQPSTDTQYF.

This clone is a singleton in its sample. The sample has other DNA sequences that encode this CDR3 too. The chain carries TRBV5-1 and TRBJ2-2; 7 bases map to TRBD1. Trimming at V came to 0 bases and at J to 3 bases, leaving 2 bases not matched to a gene. This CDR3 has 15 residues. Germline V lookup: CDR1 SGHRS, CDR2 YFSETQ. CDR3 in amino acids: CASSLDGTDTGELFF. CDR3 in DNA: TGCGCCAGCAGCTTGGATGGGACAGACACCGGGGAGCTGTTTTTT. Filled out from reference TRBV5-1 and TRBJ2-2, the complete variable domain reads KAGVTQTPRYLIKTRGQQVTLSCSPISGHRSVSWYQQTPGQGLQFLFEYFSETQRNKGNFPGRFSGRQFSNSRSEMNVSTLELGDSALYLCASSLDGTDTGELFFGEGSRLTVL.

This rearrangement joins TRBV14 to TRBJ1-2, with a tentative D call TRBD1 (5 bases). This CDR3 has 15 amino acids. From germline, CDR1 is SGHDN and CDR2 FVKESK. V lost 1 base and J 8 bases, leaving 17 bases between the germline ends. Here the CDR3 reads CASSQAVGPLGGYTF. The CDR3 DNA reads as TGTGCCAGCAGCCAAGCGGTGGGGCCCTTAGGGGGCTACACCTTC.

The rearrangement joins TRBV4-1 to TRBJ2-1; D perhaps matches TRBD2 (6 bases). CDR1 and CDR2 from the germline V gene are MGHRA and YSYEKL. V was pared by 0 bases and J by 7 bases, with 13 bases between. CDR3 length equals 15 residues. CDR3 sequence: CASSQDLEGRNEQFF. Here the CDR3 DNA reads TGCGCCAGCAGCCAAGATTTGGAGGGGCGGAATGAGCAGTTCTTC.

The genes are TRBV6-5 and TRBJ1-4; D ambiguous. The V and J ends lost 2 bases and 4 bases respectively, with 5 bases between them. CDR1 is MNHEY and CDR2 is SVGAGI in the germline V gene. The CDR3 loop spans 13 amino acids. The CDR3 nucleotides are TGTGCCAGCAGTTACGGCGGTAATGAAAAACTGTTTTTT. Protein: CASSYGGNEKLFF.

The CDR3 region has the DNA TGTGCCAGCAGAGATGGGCAGGGCTCCTACAATGAGCAGTTCTTC. This gives the protein CASRDGQGSYNEQFF. The V and J genes are TRBV5-4 and TRBJ2-1, with D tentatively TRBD1 (5 bases). Trimming took off 5 bases at V and 0 bases at J, with 12 bases between the two ends. CDR3 length: 15 amino acids. The V gene's germline CDR1 is SGHNT and CDR2 YYREEE (reference sequence).

The chain links TRBV5-1 to TRBJ1-1, with D unclear. The ends were cut back, 0 bases at V and 7 bases at J, with 13 bases in the middle. Per the germline V gene, CDR1 is SGHRS and CDR2 is YFSETQ. The CDR3 runs to 14 residues. The CDR3 spells CASSLEGGLFEAFF. Here the CDR3 DNA reads TGCGCCAGCAGCTTGGAGGGAGGACTGTTTGAAGCTTTCTTT.

This chain links TRBV7-8 with TRBJ1-1, with TRBD1 matching 8 bases. The CDR3 sequence is 17 residues long. Germline CDR1 and CDR2: SGHVS and FQNEAQ. The ends lost 0 bases at V and 4 bases at J; junction bases unmatched: 10. The CDR3 loop reads CASSLAAQGGIATEAFF. CDR3 nucleotide sequence: TGTGCCAGCAGCTTAGCCGCACAGGGGGGGATCGCCACTGAAGCTTTCTTT. Looking up the rest from reference TRBV7-8 and TRBJ1-1 gives the full variable domain: GAGVSQSPRYKVAKRGQDVALRCDPISGHVSLFWYQQALGQGPEFLTYFQNEAQLDKSGLPSDRFFAERPEGSVSTLKIQRTQQEDSAVYLCASSLAAQGGIATEAFFGQGTRLTVV.

V is TRBV30 and J is TRBJ1-6, with 8 bases identical to TRBD1. CDR3 length equals 13 residues. Unmatched junction bases numbered 2, after V lost 3 bases and J lost 7 bases. Looked up from germline, CDR1 is GTSNPN and CDR2 is SVGIG (reference sequence). The CDR3 is CAWRDRENSPLHF. The CDR3 DNA is TGTGCCTGGAGGGACAGGGAGAATTCACCCCTCCACTTT.

The chain carries TRBV5-1 and TRBJ1-2; 12 positions match TRBD1. The V gene's germline CDR1 is SGHRS and CDR2 YFSETQ. CDR3 length equals 19 residues. The V gene end was trimmed by 4 bases and the J gene end by 6 bases; junction bases not matched to a gene: 19. The CDR3 here is CASSTWMGQGAMKGDGYTF. The CDR3 region has the DNA TGCGCCAGCAGCACCTGGATGGGACAGGGGGCGATGAAGGGTGATGGCTACACCTTC. The variable domain in full, with the rest retrieved from reference TRBV5-1 and TRBJ1-2, is KAGVTQTPRYLIKTRGQQVTLSCSPISGHRSVSWYQQTPGQGLQFLFEYFSETQRNKGNFPGRFSGRQFSNSRSEMNVSTLELGDSALYLCASSTWMGQGAMKGDGYTFGSGTRLTVV.